A single sample gave rise to the 3 T cell receptor beta chains below, sequenced in a study of cytotoxic CD8 clonotypes in ibrutinib-treated CLL (dated by TCRdb to about 2021). Receptor libraries were prepared by the immunoSEQ multiplex PCR assay. As stored in TCRdb, this immuneACCESS dataset retains in-frame rearrangements with V and J assigned. A fraction of the clones does not appear; measured against another copy, unresolved V genes explain less than half of the discrepancy, and the remainder lacks a known reason. For this sample there are 55,000 to 80,000 clones; approximately 57% appear just once. Roughly 14% of the sample is held by the ten biggest clonotypes. The time point label corresponds to: about eleven months on ibrutinib. The sequenced sample was PBMCs, obtained after 12 months of ibrutinib treatment. The origin of the receptors is a human donor with chronic lymphocytic leukemia.

This clone showed up just a few times. This rearrangement joins TRBV6-6 to TRBJ2-7, with D hard to call. Germline V gene lookup returns CDR1 MNHNY and CDR2 SVGAGI (reference sequence). This CDR3 contains 14 residues. Trimming cost V 0 bases and J 6 bases, with 12 bases left between them. Written as DNA, the CDR3 is TGTGCCAGCAGTTACTCAATCGGGCTCCGCGAGCAGTACGTC. Translation gives CASSYSIGLREQYV.

This clone has a handful of counts. This sequence joins TRBV6-5 and TRBJ2-7, with 7 nucleotides matching TRBD2. The CDR3 consists of 15 residues. V shed 0 bases and J 4 bases; nucleotides not matched to a gene: 6. Looked up from germline, CDR1 is MNHEY and CDR2 is SVGAGI. CDR3 residues: CASSYSLTSPYEQYF. The CDR3 nucleotides read TGTGCCAGCAGTTACTCCCTGACTAGCCCTTACGAGCAGTACTTC.

The rearrangement uses TRBV11-3 and TRBJ1-1; D is ambiguous. This CDR3 spans 13 amino acids. The germline V and J ends were trimmed by 1 base and 3 bases, with 6 bases remaining between them. Germline V gene sequence: CDR1 SGHNT, CDR2 YENEEA. The CDR3 sequence: CASSLASYTEAFF. The DNA of the CDR3 is TGTGCCAGCAGCTTAGCCAGCTACACTGAAGCTTTCTTT.